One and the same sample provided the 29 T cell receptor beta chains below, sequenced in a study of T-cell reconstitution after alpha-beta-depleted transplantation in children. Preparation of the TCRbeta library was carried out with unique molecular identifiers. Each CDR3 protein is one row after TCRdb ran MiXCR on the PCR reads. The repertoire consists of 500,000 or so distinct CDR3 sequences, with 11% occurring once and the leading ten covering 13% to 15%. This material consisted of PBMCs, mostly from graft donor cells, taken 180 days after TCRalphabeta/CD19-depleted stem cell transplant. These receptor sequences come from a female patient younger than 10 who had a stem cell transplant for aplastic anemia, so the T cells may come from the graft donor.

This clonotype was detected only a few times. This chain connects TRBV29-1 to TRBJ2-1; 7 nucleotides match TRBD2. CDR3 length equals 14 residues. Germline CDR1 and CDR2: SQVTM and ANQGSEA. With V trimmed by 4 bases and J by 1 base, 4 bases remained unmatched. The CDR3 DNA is TGCAGCGTTGCTCCGGGGGGATCCTACAATGAGCAGTTCTTC. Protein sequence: CSVAPGGSYNEQFF.

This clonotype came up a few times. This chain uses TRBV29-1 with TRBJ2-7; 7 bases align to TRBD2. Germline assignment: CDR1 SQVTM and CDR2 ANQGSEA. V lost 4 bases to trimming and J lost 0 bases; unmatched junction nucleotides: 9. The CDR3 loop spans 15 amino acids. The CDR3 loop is CSVVAGRPSSYEQYF. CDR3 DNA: TGCAGCGTTGTAGCGGGTAGACCGAGCTCCTACGAGCAGTACTTC.

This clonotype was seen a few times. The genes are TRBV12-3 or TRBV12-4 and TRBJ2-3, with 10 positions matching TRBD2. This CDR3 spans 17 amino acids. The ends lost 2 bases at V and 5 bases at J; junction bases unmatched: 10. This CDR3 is CASSLYSSGRRRDTQYF. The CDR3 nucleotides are TGTGCCAGCAGTTTATACTCTAGCGGGAGAAGGAGAGATACGCAGTATTTT.

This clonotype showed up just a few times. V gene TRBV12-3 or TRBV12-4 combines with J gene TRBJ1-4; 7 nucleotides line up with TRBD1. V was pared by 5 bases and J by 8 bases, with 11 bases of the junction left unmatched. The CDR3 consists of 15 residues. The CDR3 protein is CASSPATGVGEKLFF. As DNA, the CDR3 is TGTGCCAGCAGTCCCGCAACAGGGGTTGGGGAAAAACTGTTTTTT.

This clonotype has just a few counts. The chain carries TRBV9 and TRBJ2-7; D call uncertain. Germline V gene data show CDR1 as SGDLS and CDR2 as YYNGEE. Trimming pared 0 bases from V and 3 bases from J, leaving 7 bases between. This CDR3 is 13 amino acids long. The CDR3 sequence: CASSVGSFYEQYF. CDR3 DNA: TGTGCCAGCAGCGTAGGTTCTTTCTACGAGCAGTACTTC.

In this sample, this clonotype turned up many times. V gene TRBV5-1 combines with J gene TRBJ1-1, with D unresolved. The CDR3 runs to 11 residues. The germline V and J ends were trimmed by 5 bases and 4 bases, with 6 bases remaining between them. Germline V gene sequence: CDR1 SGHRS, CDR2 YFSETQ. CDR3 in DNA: TGCGCCAGCAGTATGGGCACTGAAGCTTTCTTT. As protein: CASSMGTEAFF.

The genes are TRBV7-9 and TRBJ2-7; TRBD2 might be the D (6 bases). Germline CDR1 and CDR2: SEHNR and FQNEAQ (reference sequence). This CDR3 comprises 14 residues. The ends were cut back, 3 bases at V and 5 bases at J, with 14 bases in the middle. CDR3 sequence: CASSFGGSPNEQYV. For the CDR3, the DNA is TGTGCCAGCAGCTTTGGGGGGAGCCCCAACGAGCAGTACGTC.

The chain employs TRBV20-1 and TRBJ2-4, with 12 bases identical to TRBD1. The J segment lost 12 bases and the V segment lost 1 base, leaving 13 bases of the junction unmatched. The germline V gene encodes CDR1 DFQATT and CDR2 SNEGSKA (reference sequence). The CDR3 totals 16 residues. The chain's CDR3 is CSARAPGTGGGLGQYF. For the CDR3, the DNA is TGCAGTGCTAGAGCGCCCGGGACAGGGGGCGGTCTAGGTCAGTACTTC.

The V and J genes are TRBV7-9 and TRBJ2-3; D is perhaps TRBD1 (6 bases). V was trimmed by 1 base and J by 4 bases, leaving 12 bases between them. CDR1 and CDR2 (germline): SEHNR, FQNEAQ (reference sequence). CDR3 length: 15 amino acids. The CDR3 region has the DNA TGTGCCAGCAGCTTAGAACAGGGAAACTCAGATACGCAGTATTTT. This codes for CASSLEQGNSDTQYF.

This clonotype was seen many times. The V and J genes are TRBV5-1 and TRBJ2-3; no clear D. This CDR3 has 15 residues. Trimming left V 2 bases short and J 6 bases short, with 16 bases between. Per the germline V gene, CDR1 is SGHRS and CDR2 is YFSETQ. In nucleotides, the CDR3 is TGCGCCAGCAGCTTTCCTTTGTTAGGTGTGGATACGCAGTATTTT. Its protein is CASSFPLLGVDTQYF.

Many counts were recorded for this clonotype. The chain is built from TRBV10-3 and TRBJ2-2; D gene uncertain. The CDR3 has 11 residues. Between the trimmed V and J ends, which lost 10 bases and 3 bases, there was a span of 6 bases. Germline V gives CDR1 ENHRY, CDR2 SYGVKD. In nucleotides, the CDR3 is TGTGCCACCCGGGACACCGGGGAGCTGTTTTTT. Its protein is CATRDTGELFF.

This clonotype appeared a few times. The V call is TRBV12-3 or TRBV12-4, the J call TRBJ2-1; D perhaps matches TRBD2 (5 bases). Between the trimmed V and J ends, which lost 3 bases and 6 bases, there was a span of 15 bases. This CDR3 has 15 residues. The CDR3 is CASSFWEIGTNEQFF. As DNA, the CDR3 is TGTGCCAGCAGTTTTTGGGAGATTGGAACCAATGAGCAGTTCTTC.

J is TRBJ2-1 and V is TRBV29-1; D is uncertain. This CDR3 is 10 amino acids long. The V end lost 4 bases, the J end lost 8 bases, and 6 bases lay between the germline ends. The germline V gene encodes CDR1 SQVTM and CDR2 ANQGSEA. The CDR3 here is CSVAIYEQFF. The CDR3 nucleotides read TGCAGCGTTGCCATATATGAGCAGTTCTTC.

CDR3 region: CSARGTQWGKLFF. The CDR3 nucleotides read TGCAGTGCTAGAGGTACCCAGTGGGGAAAACTGTTTTTT. The gene calls are TRBV20-1 and TRBJ1-4; no definite D call. The CDR3 has 13 amino acids. Germline CDR1 is DFQATT and CDR2 is SNEGSKA (reference sequence). The V end was cut by 1 base, the J end by 10 bases, with 13 bases between.

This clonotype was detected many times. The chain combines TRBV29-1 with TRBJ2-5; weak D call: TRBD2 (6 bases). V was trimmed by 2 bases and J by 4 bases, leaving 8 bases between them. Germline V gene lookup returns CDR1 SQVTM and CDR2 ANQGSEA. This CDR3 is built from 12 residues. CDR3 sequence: CSVELGGETQYF. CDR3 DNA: TGCAGCGTTGAATTGGGGGGAGAGACCCAGTACTTC.

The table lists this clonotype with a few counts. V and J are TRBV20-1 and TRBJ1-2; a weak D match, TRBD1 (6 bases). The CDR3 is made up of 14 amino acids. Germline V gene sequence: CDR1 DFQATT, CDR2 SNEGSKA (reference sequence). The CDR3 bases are TGCAGCTTGATGAGACAGGCTCCTTCCTATGGCTACACCTTC. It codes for CSLMRQAPSYGYTF.

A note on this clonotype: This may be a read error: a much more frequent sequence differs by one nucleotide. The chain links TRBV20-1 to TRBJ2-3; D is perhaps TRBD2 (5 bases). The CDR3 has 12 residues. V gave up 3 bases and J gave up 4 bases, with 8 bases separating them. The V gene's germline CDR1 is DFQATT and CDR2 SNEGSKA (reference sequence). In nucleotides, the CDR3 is TGCAGTGCTAGTGCGGGCCCAGATACGCAGTATTTT. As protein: CSASAGPDTQYF.

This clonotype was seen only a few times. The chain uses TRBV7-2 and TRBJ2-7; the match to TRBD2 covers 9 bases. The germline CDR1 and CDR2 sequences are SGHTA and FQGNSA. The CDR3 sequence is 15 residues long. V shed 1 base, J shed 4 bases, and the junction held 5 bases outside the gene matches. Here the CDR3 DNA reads TGTGCCAGCAGCTTAGTTAGCGGGAGTTCATACGAGCAGTACGTC. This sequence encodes CASSLVSGSSYEQYV.

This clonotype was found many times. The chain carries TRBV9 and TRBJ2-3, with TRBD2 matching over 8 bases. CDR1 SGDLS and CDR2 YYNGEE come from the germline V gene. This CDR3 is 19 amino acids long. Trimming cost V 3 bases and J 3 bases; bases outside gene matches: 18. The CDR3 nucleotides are TGTGCCAGCAGCGCGCTCGGGGGGGCCCGTTCACGGGGGACAGATACGCAGTATTTT. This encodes CASSALGGARSRGTDTQYF.

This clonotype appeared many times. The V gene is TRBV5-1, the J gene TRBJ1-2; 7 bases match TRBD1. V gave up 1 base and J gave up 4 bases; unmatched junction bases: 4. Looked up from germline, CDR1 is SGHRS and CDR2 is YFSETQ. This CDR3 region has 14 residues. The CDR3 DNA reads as TGCGCCAGCAGCTTGACAGGGGCCCGCTATGGCTACACCTTC. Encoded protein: CASSLTGARYGYTF. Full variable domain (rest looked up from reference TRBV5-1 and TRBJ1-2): KAGVTQTPRYLIKTRGQQVTLSCSPISGHRSVSWYQQTPGQGLQFLFEYFSETQRNKGNFPGRFSGRQFSNSRSEMNVSTLELGDSALYLCASSLTGARYGYTFGSGTRLTVV.

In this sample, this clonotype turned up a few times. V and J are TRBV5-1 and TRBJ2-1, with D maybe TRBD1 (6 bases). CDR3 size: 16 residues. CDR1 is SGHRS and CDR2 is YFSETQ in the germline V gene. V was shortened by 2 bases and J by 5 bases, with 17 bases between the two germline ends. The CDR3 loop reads CASSLNRVGVNNEQFF. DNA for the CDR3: TGCGCCAGCAGCTTAAACAGGGTTGGCGTAAACAATGAGCAGTTCTTC.

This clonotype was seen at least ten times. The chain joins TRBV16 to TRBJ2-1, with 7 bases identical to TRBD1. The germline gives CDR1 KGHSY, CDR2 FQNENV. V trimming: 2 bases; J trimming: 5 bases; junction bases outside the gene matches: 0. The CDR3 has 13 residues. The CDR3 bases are TGTGCCAGCAGCCAAGACAGGGACAATGAGCAGTTCTTC. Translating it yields CASSQDRDNEQFF.

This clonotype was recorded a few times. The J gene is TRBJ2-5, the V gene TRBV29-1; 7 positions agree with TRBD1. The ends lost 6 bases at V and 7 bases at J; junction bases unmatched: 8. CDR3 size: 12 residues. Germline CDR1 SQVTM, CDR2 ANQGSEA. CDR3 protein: CSVVDRAGTQYF. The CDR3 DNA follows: TGCAGCGTCGTCGACAGGGCTGGGACCCAGTACTTC.

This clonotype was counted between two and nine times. CDR3 sequence: CASSIPGGGNTIYF. The CDR3 bases are TGTGCCAGCAGCATCCCAGGGGGAGGAAACACCATATATTTT. J is TRBJ1-3 and V is TRBV7-2, with 7 nucleotides matching TRBD1. The CDR3 extends over 14 amino acids. The J segment lost 4 bases and the V segment lost 5 bases, leaving 5 bases of the junction unmatched. CDR1 SGHTA and CDR2 FQGNSA come from the germline V gene.

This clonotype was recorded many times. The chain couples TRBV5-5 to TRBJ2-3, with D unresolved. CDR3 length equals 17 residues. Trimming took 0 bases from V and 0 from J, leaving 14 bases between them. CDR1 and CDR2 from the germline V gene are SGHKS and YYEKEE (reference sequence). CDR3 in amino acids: CASSLEEWGYSTDTQYF. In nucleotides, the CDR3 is TGTGCCAGCAGCTTGGAGGAGTGGGGATATAGCACAGATACGCAGTATTTT. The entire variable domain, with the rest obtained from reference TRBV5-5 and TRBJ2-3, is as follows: DAGVTQSPTHLIKTRGQQVTLRCSPISGHKSVSWYQQVLGQGPQFIFQYYEKEERGRGNFPDRFSARQFPNYSSELNVNALLLGDSALYLCASSLEEWGYSTDTQYFGPGTRLTVL.

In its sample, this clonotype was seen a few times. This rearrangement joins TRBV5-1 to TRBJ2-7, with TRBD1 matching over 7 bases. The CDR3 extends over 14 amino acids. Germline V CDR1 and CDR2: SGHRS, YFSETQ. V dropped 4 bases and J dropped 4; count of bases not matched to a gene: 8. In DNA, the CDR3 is TGCGCCAGCAGCCAGGGGACAGTTGCTTACGAGCAGTACTTC. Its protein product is CASSQGTVAYEQYF.

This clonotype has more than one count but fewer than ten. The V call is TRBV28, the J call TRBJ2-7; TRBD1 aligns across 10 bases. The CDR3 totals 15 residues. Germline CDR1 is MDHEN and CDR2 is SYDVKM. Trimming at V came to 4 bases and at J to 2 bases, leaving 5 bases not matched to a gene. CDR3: CASSYGTGDPYEQYF. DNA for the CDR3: TGTGCCAGCAGTTACGGGACAGGGGACCCCTACGAGCAGTACTTC.

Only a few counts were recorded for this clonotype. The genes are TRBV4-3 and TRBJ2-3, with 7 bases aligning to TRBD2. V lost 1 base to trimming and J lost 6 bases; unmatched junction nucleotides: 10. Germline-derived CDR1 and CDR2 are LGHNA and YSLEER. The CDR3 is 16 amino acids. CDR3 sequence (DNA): TGCGCCAGCAGCCAAGCTAGCGGCTACTGGGGGGATACGCAGTATTTT. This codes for CASSQASGYWGDTQYF.

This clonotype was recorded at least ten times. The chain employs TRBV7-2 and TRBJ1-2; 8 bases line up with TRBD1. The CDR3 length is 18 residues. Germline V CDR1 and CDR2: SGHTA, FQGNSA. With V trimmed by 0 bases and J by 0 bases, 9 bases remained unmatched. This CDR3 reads CASSLARDRIRSNYGYTF. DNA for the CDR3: TGTGCCAGCAGCTTAGCCCGGGACAGGATTAGATCTAACTATGGCTACACCTTC.